The 6 T cell receptor beta chains reported below all come from one sample, sequenced in a study of T cells after yellow fever vaccination. From the 5' RACE reads, TCRdb called clonotypes with MiXCR, one entry per CDR3 protein. The profile shows over 300,000 distinct CDR3 sequences, roughly 4% of them singletons. Material: PBMCs, obtained 5 days after the yellow fever booster vaccination. The source of these receptors is a man in his late teens or twenties who received the YFV17D yellow fever vaccine.

The table lists this clonotype with a few counts. The chain couples TRBV4-1 to TRBJ2-6; tentatively, D is TRBD1 (6 bases). Germline CDR1 is MGHRA and CDR2 is YSYEKL. Trimming removed 3 bases at V and 3 bases at J, with 30 bases between. The CDR3 consists of 22 residues. CDR3 in amino acids: CASSQGQGLTIRQVRGANVLTF. In nucleotides, the CDR3 is TGCGCCAGCAGCCAGGGTCAGGGGTTGACGATCAGACAAGTACGTGGGGCCAACGTCCTGACTTTC.

This clonotype was detected a few times. The chain uses TRBV20-1 and TRBJ1-1, with TRBD1 matching 7 bases. This CDR3 has 14 residues. CDR1 is DFQATT and CDR2 is SNEGSKA in the germline V gene (reference sequence). Trimming cost V 1 base and J 4 bases; bases outside gene matches: 6. The DNA for the CDR3 is TGCAGTGCTAGAGTAAGGGGGCTTAGCACTGAAGCTTTCTTT. Protein product: CSARVRGLSTEAFF.

This clonotype has more than one count but fewer than ten. The rearrangement links TRBV7-4 to TRBJ1-1; D might be TRBD1 (5 bases). V was trimmed by 4 bases and J by 1 base, leaving 13 bases between them. Germline CDR1 is SGHVT and CDR2 is SQSDAQ. The CDR3 is made up of 15 amino acids. The CDR3 protein is CASSWRGRENTEAFF. The DNA for the CDR3 is TGTGCCAGCAGCTGGCGGGGCAGGGAGAACACTGAAGCTTTCTTT.

The chain links TRBV10-3 to TRBJ2-2, with 7 bases matching TRBD2. Germline-derived CDR1 and CDR2 are ENHRY and SYGVKD. This CDR3 spans 16 amino acids. Trimming removed 5 bases from V and 2 bases from J; junction bases left unmatched: 8. CDR3 in DNA: TGTGCCATCAGTCGTCAAGCGGGGCCTAACACCGGGGAGCTGTTTTTT. Translating it yields CAISRQAGPNTGELFF.

The rearrangement uses TRBV5-4 and TRBJ2-4; TRBD1 is a possible D gene (5 bases). Germline V gives CDR1 SGHNT, CDR2 YYREEE (reference sequence). The CDR3 length is 13 residues. V was cut by 4 bases and J by 6 bases, with 11 bases left in between. The CDR3, as DNA: TGTGCCAGCAGCAGAGACAGAACAAACATTCAGTACTTC. This sequence encodes CASSRDRTNIQYF. Filled out from reference TRBV5-4 and TRBJ2-4, the complete variable domain reads ETGVTQSPTHLIKTRGQQVTLRCSSQSGHNTVSWYQQALGQGPQFIFQYYREEENGRGNFPPRFSGLQFPNYSSELNVNALELDDSALYLCASSRDRTNIQYFGAGTRLSVL.

This clonotype came up many times. The gene calls are TRBV14 and TRBJ2-7, with a possible D match to TRBD2 (5 bases). Germline V gene sequence: CDR1 SGHDN, CDR2 FVKESK. The CDR3 is made up of 15 amino acids. V was trimmed by 0 bases and J by 2 bases, leaving 11 bases between them. The CDR3 loop reads CASSQEIRGAYEQYV. Written as DNA, the CDR3 is TGTGCCAGCAGCCAAGAGATTCGGGGTGCCTACGAGCAGTACGTC.